Sequencing of this TCR beta chain was carried out in a study of CD8+ T cells in alopecia areata. RNA was isolated and reverse transcribed to cDNA, the sequencing template. Sequencing was performed with immunoSEQ multiplex PCR; in TCRdb, only in-frame clones are kept and a portion is missing. This sample has 200,000 to 250,000 clones, with roughly three fifths found just once. The sample's treatment: oral pan-JAK inhibitor, 5-10 mg twice daily. The origin of this receptor is a human donor with alopecia areata. Sequences were derived from CD4+ T cells sorted from blood, sampled around week 44, from a patient treated with tofacitinib.

CDR3 bases: TGTGCCAGCAGCTCCCCCAGGCCTGAAGCTTTCTTT. Residues: CASSSPRPEAFF. The chain combines TRBV7-2 with TRBJ1-1; unclear D gene. V lost 4 bases to trimming and J lost 6 bases, with 9 bases between them. Germline-derived CDR1 and CDR2 are SGHTA and FQGNSA. The CDR3 runs 12 residues.